Below, 5 T cell receptor beta chains from the same sample are listed, as sequenced in a study of shared clonotypes between healthy human individuals. TCRdb keeps only in-frame clones here, not all; method: immunoSEQ multiplex PCR. The sample shows over a million clones, around three quarters of them seen only once. Sequencing was done on a sample of memory CD4+ T cells from PBMCs. Noted subset: CD45RA-negative fraction. The receptor set was obtained from a man between 18 and 35 years old in good health. Some clones in this sample may be carry-over from other donors' samples.

Details on this clone: A much larger clone is a single base away; this may be a read error. The rearrangement uses TRBV5-6 and TRBJ2-6; the match to TRBD1 covers 8 bases. Germline CDR1 reads SGHDT; CDR2 reads YYEEEE. V lost 4 bases to trimming and J lost 2 bases; unmatched junction nucleotides: 2. This CDR3 has 15 amino acids. DNA for the CDR3: TGTGCCAGCAGCCCGGACAGGGCTGGGGCCAACGTCCTGACTTTC. Encoded protein: CASSPDRAGANVLTF.

This chain uses TRBV11-3 with TRBJ2-7; D remains unclear. The germline V gene has CDR1 SGHNT and CDR2 YENEEA. The ends were cut back, 3 bases at V and 0 bases at J, with 3 bases in the middle. The CDR3 length is 12 residues. CDR3 protein: CASSFNSYEQYF. The CDR3 DNA reads as TGTGCCAGCAGCTTCAACTCCTACGAGCAGTACTTC.

V usage is TRBV10-2 and J usage is TRBJ2-1, with a tentative D call TRBD2 (6 bases). Trimming pared 10 bases from V and 7 bases from J, leaving 23 bases between. In germline, CDR1 is WSHSY, CDR2 SAAADI. The CDR3 contains 15 residues. The chain's CDR3 is CATQHSGLPRNEQFF. CDR3 bases: TGCGCCACCCAACATAGCGGCCTTCCGAGGAATGAGCAGTTCTTC.

The rearrangement links TRBV2 to TRBJ2-5; TRBD2 is a possible D gene (6 bases). CDR1 is SNHLY, CDR2 FYNNEI, per germline. There are 15 residues in the CDR3. Trimming removed 2 bases from V and 2 bases from J, with 12 bases in between. CDR3 protein: CASSELNGSQETQYF. Written as DNA, the CDR3 is TGTGCCAGCAGTGAATTAAACGGGAGTCAAGAGACCCAGTACTTC.

This clone was observed once. The chain employs TRBV5-1 and TRBJ1-1; 11 positions match TRBD1. This CDR3 comprises 15 residues. V lost 2 bases and J lost 5; bases outside the gene matches: 5. CDR1 and CDR2 from the germline V gene are SGHRS and YFSETQ. The CDR3 sequence is CASSLGQGANTEAFF. In nucleotides, the CDR3 is TGCGCCAGCAGCTTAGGACAGGGGGCGAATACTGAAGCTTTCTTT.